The source of this TCR beta chain is a study of STAT5B mutations in CD4+ large granular lymphocyte leukemia. Overall study results and limits: Compared with healthy controls (2/35), patient top clones favored TRBV06 (8/27). The CD4+ versus CD8+ T-LGLL clonality difference may reflect limited sample size.

In germline, CDR1 is MNHEY, CDR2 SVGAGI. Trimming stripped 0 bases from V and 5 bases from J, with 13 bases between. The CDR3 extends over 15 amino acids. Some clones are missing from TCRdb's copy, which holds only in-frame ones; the method was immunoSEQ multiplex PCR. The table has some 40,000 clones, about 86% seen once; the top ten hold about 2.5%. The table lists this clone with a count of one. Its specificity is unknown. This receptor was identified in a human donor in good health. Source material: CD4+ T cells from blood buffy coats. The rearrangement uses TRBV6-5 and TRBJ1-2; D possibly corresponds to TRBD1 (5 bases). The CDR3 here is CASSYSTTARYGYTF. CDR3 sequence (DNA): TGTGCCAGCAGTTACTCGACGACAGCGCGATATGGCTACACCTTC.